The 20 T cell receptor beta chains in this list originate from one sample, sequenced in a study of T cell repertoires in cytomegalovirus infection. Their antigens remain unidentified. TCRdb re-derived calls from the reads in MiXCR, one entry per CDR3 protein. The data show about 78,000 distinct CDR3 sequences, roughly 40% seen once. The sample here was CD8+ T cells from cultured PBMCs, taken from culture after CMV antigen stimulation. Source of these receptors: a human donor in good health (CMV status not recorded). Some clones in this sample may be carry-over from other donors' samples.

In its sample, this clonotype was seen many times. J is TRBJ2-7 and V is TRBV7-2; D is perhaps TRBD1 or TRBD2 (5 bases each). The ends were cut back, 5 bases at V and 3 bases at J, with 11 bases in the middle. CDR1 is SGHTA and CDR2 is FQGNSA in the germline V gene. The CDR3 contains 13 residues. This CDR3 is CASSQDSGYEQYF. The CDR3 DNA sequence: TGTGCCAGCAGCCAAGACAGCGGCTACGAGCAGTACTTC.

This clonotype turned up a few times. The chain is built from TRBV28 and TRBJ2-1; D ambiguous. Trimming shortened V by 8 bases and J by 0 bases, and 5 bases separated the two germline ends. This CDR3 is built from 12 residues. Looked up from germline, CDR1 is MDHEN and CDR2 is SYDVKM. The CDR3 is CASGDSYNEQFF. The CDR3 nucleotides are TGTGCCAGCGGGGACTCCTACAATGAGCAGTTCTTC.

This clonotype was recorded a few times. This chain joins TRBV7-9 and TRBJ2-7; D perhaps matches TRBD1 (6 bases). V lost 2 bases, J lost 0 bases, and 14 bases lay in between. Germline loops: CDR1 SEHNR, CDR2 FQNEAQ (reference sequence). The CDR3 is 16 residues long. CDR3 residues: CASSLSGTLSSYEQYF. The DNA for the CDR3 is TGTGCCAGCAGCTTATCCGGGACACTTAGCTCCTACGAGCAGTACTTC.

This clonotype appeared a single time. The chain has TRBV27 and TRBJ2-1, with 7 bases aligning to TRBD2. V was pared by 5 bases and J by 7 bases, with 11 bases of the junction left unmatched. CDR1 MNHEY and CDR2 SMNVEV come from the germline V gene (reference sequence). There are 15 residues in the CDR3. The chain's CDR3 is CASSPRTRLGNEQFF. As DNA, the CDR3 is TGTGCCAGCAGTCCCCGGACTAGACTGGGAAATGAGCAGTTCTTC.

This rearrangement joins TRBV12-3 or TRBV12-4 to TRBJ2-1, with 8 bases fitting TRBD2. The CDR3 contains 16 residues. V lost 1 base, J lost 0 bases, and 2 bases stayed unmatched. CDR3 bases: TGTGCCAGCAGTTTAGGTGCGGGGGGCTCCTACAATGAGCAGTTCTTC. It yields the protein CASSLGAGGSYNEQFF.

The chain links TRBV10-3 to TRBJ1-1, with 11 nucleotides matching TRBD1. This CDR3 is 14 amino acids long. Unmatched junction bases numbered 0, after V lost 2 bases and J lost 4 bases. The germline gives CDR1 ENHRY, CDR2 SYGVKD. The CDR3 loop reads CAISEGTGGTEAFF. CDR3 nucleotide sequence: TGTGCCATCAGTGAGGGGACAGGGGGCACTGAAGCTTTCTTT.

In DNA form, the CDR3 reads TGCGCCAGCAGTGACCCAGGGGGGAACACTGAAGCTTTCTTT. It is translated as CASSDPGGNTEAFF. The V gene is TRBV10-2, the J gene TRBJ1-1; 7 nucleotides line up with TRBD1. CDR1 and CDR2 (germline): WSHSY, SAAADI. CDR3 length equals 14 residues. The junction had 2 bases not matched to a gene; V was cut back by 3 bases and J by 1 base.

This clonotype was observed a handful of times. The V and J genes are TRBV27 and TRBJ2-7; no definite D call. CDR1 and CDR2 (germline): MNHEY, SMNVEV (reference sequence). This CDR3 comprises 16 residues. V lost 0 bases, J lost 0 bases, and 12 bases lay in between. Here the CDR3 DNA reads TGTGCCAGCAGTTTATCGAGTTATACAGTCTCCTACGAGCAGTACTTC. Amino acid sequence: CASSLSSYTVSYEQYF.

The V and J genes are TRBV7-6 and TRBJ1-1, with D perhaps TRBD1 (6 bases). There are 12 residues in the CDR3. From germline, CDR1 is SGHVS and CDR2 FNYEAQ. V shed 6 bases and J shed 5 bases, with 10 bases lying between them. CDR3 in DNA: TGTGCCAGCAGAGATCAGGGGACTGAAGCTTTCTTT. Translated: CASRDQGTEAFF.

This clonotype appeared a few times. The rearrangement uses TRBV12-3 or TRBV12-4 and TRBJ1-2, with D maybe TRBD1 (6 bases). The CDR3 runs 14 residues. V dropped 3 bases and J dropped 4 bases, with 12 bases sitting between them. The CDR3 loop is CASSLGGLSYGYTF. CDR3 sequence (DNA): TGTGCCAGCAGTTTGGGGGGGCTCAGCTATGGCTACACCTTC.

This clonotype was observed at least ten times. The CDR3 spells CASGVHRWETELFF. The CDR3 coding sequence is TGTGCCAGCGGAGTACACCGATGGGAAACCGAGCTGTTTTTT. The rearrangement links TRBV27 to TRBJ2-2; D call uncertain. The CDR3 runs to 14 residues. CDR1 MNHEY and CDR2 SMNVEV come from the germline V gene (reference sequence). V was shortened by 8 bases and J by 11 bases, with 21 bases between the two germline ends.

The J gene is TRBJ1-1, the V gene TRBV6-5, with 8 bases identical to TRBD1. Germline CDR1 and CDR2: MNHEY and SVGAGI. The CDR3 sequence is 14 residues long. Trimming cost V 6 bases and J 6 bases; bases outside gene matches: 9. The chain's CDR3 is CASRDRQGISEAFF. DNA of the CDR3: TGTGCCAGCAGGGACCGACAGGGGATCTCTGAAGCTTTCTTT.

This clonotype was detected only a few times. V and J are TRBV4-1 and TRBJ2-7; D is unclear. V dropped 0 bases and J dropped 7 bases, with 10 bases sitting between them. Germline-derived CDR1 and CDR2 are MGHRA and YSYEKL. The CDR3 loop spans 13 amino acids. CDR3 loop: CASSQDARREQYF. The CDR3 bases are TGCGCCAGCAGCCAAGATGCCCGCAGGGAGCAGTACTTC.

The sample holds a few counts of this clonotype. This CDR3 is CASSPWATGLLLGSSGNTIYF. DNA of the CDR3: TGTGCCAGCAGCCCATGGGCCACAGGGCTCCTCTTGGGGTCCTCTGGAAACACCATATATTTT. This chain uses TRBV11-2 with TRBJ1-3, with D possibly being TRBD1 (6 bases). V gave up 5 bases and J gave up 0 bases, with 29 bases separating them. CDR3 length: 21 residues. Germline CDR1 and CDR2: SGHAT and FQNNGV.

This chain links TRBV4-1 with TRBJ1-2, with D tentatively TRBD1 (5 bases). V was pared by 4 bases and J by 7 bases, with 16 bases between. This CDR3 has 14 amino acids. Looked up from germline, CDR1 is MGHRA and CDR2 is YSYEKL. The CDR3 loop reads CASSPDPGLGGYTF. The CDR3 coding sequence is TGCGCCAGCAGCCCGGACCCAGGGCTGGGTGGCTACACCTTC.

The V and J genes are TRBV7-2 and TRBJ2-1; D possibly corresponds to TRBD2 (6 bases). V dropped 0 bases and J dropped 2 bases, with 11 bases sitting between them. Germline values: CDR1 SGHTA, CDR2 FQGNSA. The CDR3 loop spans 16 amino acids. The CDR3 reads CASSLALGGPYNEQFF. As DNA, the CDR3 is TGTGCCAGCAGCTTAGCGTTGGGGGGTCCCTACAATGAGCAGTTCTTC.

The chain links TRBV7-2 to TRBJ2-7; D unresolved. This CDR3 region has 13 residues. Trimming shortened V by 3 bases and J by 2 bases, and 8 bases separated the two germline ends. Looked up from germline, CDR1 is SGHTA and CDR2 is FQGNSA. The CDR3 loop is CASSFFDPYEQYF. The CDR3 region has the DNA TGTGCCAGCAGCTTTTTCGACCCCTACGAGCAGTACTTC.

The chain uses TRBV20-1 and TRBJ2-1, with D unresolved. Germline V lookup: CDR1 DFQATT, CDR2 SNEGSKA (reference sequence). The CDR3 has 13 amino acids. Trimming removed 7 bases at V and 3 bases at J, with 13 bases between. The CDR3: CSVQEWVYNEQFF. DNA for the CDR3: TGCAGTGTCCAGGAATGGGTCTACAATGAGCAGTTCTTC.

This clonotype has a single count. The chain joins TRBV4-1 to TRBJ2-3; 7 positions agree with TRBD1. This CDR3 is 17 amino acids long. Germline V gene data show CDR1 as MGHRA and CDR2 as YSYEKL. J gave up 7 bases and V 3 bases, and 16 bases lay outside the gene matches. The CDR3 protein is CASSHPTGEVLVNTQYF. CDR3 bases: TGCGCCAGCAGCCACCCAACAGGGGAAGTCCTTGTGAATACGCAGTATTTT.

The V call is TRBV7-4, the J call TRBJ2-1; TRBD1 aligns across 9 bases. V dropped 3 bases and J dropped 7; count of bases not matched to a gene: 7. The CDR3 runs to 15 residues. Germline loops: CDR1 SGHVT, CDR2 SQSDAQ. The CDR3 loop reads CASSFPGTGINEQFF. CDR3 sequence (DNA): TGTGCCAGCAGCTTTCCCGGGACAGGGATAAATGAGCAGTTCTTC.